This T cell receptor beta chain originates from a study of blood T cell repertoires in COVID-19. The overall study: Acute and convalescent COVID-19 samples came from the United States, Italy and Spain. In each case, the material was cDNA or gDNA derived from T cells, B-cell-depleted T cells, or PBMCs.

In the authors' methods: Using reference gene primer amplification, nucleated cell counts were estimated. The method was immunoSEQ multiplex PCR; TCRdb's version includes in-frame clones alone and lacks a portion of them. That table supplies the V and J calls and clone size; D and trimming were determined from the DNA. The sample lists roughly 90,000 clones, roughly 86% seen once, with around a quarter in the top ten. Germline CDR1 and CDR2: MGHRA and YSYEKL. CDR3 length equals 18 residues. V was trimmed by 0 bases and J by 1 base, leaving 18 bases between them. The sequenced sample was peripheral blood. This clonotype was obtained from a human donor in a cohort sampled during active COVID-19. V and J are TRBV4-1 and TRBJ1-1; perhaps TRBD1 as D (6 bases). The CDR3 sequence: CASSQESRGAWANTEAFF. The CDR3 nucleotides are TGCGCCAGCAGCCAAGAAAGTCGGGGGGCTTGGGCGAACACTGAAGCTTTCTTT.